This TCR beta chain was sequenced for a study of spatial heterogeneity in lung cancer. By sample fraction, this clonotype is medium-sized. Specified time point: sample taken at primary tumor resection. Sequencing covered unsorted whole RNA taken from tumor, nontumor lung or frozen PBMC. Looked up from germline, CDR1 is SGHAT and CDR2 is FQDESV (reference sequence). Trimming removed 4 bases from V and 3 bases from J, with 18 bases in between. This CDR3 is built from 16 residues. TCRdb fed the 5' RACE reads into MiXCR, producing one record per CDR3 protein. This sample has about 10,000 distinct CDR3 sequences, with approximately 5% found just once.

This specimen consisted of PBMCs, obtained at surgery. V gene TRBV11-1 combines with J gene TRBJ1-1; possible D gene TRBD1, 6 bases. The clonotype was recovered from a male donor with early-stage non-small cell lung cancer. The chain's CDR3 is CASSSHSGQLYTEAFF. The CDR3 nucleotides read TGTGCCAGCAGCTCACACAGTGGACAGCTCTACACTGAAGCTTTCTTT.